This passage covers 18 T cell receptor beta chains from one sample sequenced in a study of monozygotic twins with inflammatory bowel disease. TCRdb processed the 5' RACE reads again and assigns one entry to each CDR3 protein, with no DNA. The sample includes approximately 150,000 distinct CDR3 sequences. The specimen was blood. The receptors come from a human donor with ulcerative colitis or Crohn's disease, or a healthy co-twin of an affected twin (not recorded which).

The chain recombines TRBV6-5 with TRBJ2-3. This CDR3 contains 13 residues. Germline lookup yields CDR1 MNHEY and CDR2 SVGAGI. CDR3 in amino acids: CASSYSKGSRQYF.

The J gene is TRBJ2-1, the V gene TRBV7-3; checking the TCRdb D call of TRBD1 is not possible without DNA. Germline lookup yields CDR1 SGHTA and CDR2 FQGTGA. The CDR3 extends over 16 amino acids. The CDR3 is CASSFTGGSSYNEQFF.

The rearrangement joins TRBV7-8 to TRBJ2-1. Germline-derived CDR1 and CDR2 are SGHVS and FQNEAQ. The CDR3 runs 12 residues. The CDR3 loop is CASSFTNLEQFF.

CDR3 region: CATSSRANYGYTF. This rearrangement joins TRBV15 to TRBJ1-2; as DNA is missing, the TRBD1 call by TCRdb cannot be tested. CDR1 is LNHNV and CDR2 is YYDKDF in the germline V gene (reference sequence). This CDR3 contains 13 residues.

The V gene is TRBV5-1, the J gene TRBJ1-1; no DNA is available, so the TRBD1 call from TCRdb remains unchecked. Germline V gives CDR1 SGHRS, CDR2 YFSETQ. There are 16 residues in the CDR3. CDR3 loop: CASSLAWGQGNTEAFF.

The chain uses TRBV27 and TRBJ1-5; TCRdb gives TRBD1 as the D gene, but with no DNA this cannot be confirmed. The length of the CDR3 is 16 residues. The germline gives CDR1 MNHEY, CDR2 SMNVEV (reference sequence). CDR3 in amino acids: CASMSVSQGTNQPQHF.

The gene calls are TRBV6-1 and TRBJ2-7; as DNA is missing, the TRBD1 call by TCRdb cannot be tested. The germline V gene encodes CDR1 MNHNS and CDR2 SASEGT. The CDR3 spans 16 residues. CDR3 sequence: CASSPNELGGHHEQYF.

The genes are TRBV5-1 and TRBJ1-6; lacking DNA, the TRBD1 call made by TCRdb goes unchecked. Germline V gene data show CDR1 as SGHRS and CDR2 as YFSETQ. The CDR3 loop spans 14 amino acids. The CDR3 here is CTSSLTGVNSPLHF.

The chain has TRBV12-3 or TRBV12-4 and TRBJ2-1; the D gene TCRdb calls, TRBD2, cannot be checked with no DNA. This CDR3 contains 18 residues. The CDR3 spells CASTGLAGGPSFYNEQFF.

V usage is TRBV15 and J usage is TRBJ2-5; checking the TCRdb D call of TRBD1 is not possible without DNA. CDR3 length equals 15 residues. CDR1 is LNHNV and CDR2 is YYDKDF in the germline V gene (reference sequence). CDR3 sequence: CATSRRSGGEETQYF.

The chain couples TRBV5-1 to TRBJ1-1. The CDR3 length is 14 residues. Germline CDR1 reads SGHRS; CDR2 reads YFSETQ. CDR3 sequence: CASSLGVTNTEAFF.

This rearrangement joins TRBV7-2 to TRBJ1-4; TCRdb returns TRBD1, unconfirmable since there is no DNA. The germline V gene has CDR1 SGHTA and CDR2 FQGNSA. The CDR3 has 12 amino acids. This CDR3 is CASSRQQGGLFF.

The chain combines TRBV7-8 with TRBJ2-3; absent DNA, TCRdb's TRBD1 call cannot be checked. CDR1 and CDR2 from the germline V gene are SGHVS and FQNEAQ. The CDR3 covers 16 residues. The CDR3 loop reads CASSLRTPYLTDTQYF. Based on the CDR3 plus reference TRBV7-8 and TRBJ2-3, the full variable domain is GAGVSQSPRYKVAKRGQDVALRCDPISGHVSLFWYQQALGQGPEFLTYFQNEAQLDKSGLPSDRFFAERPEGSVSTLKIQRTQQEDSAVYLCASSLRTPYLTDTQYFGPGTRLTVL.

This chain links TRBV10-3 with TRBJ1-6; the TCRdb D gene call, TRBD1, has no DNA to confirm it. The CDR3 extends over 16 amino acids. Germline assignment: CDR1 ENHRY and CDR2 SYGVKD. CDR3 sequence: CAISGSPGQGNSPLHF.

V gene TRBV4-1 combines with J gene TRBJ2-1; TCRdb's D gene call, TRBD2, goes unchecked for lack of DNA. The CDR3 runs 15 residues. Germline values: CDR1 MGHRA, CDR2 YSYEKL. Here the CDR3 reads CASSQVAGEINEQFF.

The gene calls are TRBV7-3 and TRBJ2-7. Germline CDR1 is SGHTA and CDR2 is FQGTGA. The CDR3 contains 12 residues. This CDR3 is CASSSDGWEQYF.

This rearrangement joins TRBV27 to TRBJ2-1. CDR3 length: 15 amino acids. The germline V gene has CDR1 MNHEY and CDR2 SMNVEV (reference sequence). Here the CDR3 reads CASSPWTAKDNEQFF.

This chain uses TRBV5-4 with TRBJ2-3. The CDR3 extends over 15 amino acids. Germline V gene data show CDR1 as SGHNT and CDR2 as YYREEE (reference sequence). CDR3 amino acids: CASSQRISGTDTQYF.